This entry lists 25 T cell receptor beta chains sequenced from one sample in a study of glioma-infiltrating T cells after dendritic cell vaccination (dated by TCRdb to the mid-2010s). The library was obtained by the immunoSEQ multiplex PCR assay. TCRdb mirrors the immuneACCESS table, restricted to in-frame sequences. Some clones are absent from its copies; in checked studies, under half trace to an unresolved V gene, and the reason for the others is unknown. In all, the sample holds more than 95,000 clones, and roughly 79% of those were seen once. The ten largest clones take up about an eighth of the sample. Sequenced here: blood, sampled before dendritic cell vaccination. These receptors originate from a human donor with glioblastoma.

The V gene is TRBV7-3, the J gene TRBJ2-1; the match to TRBD2 covers 8 bases. The CDR3 is 16 amino acids. Trimming took 5 bases from V and 0 from J; bases not matched to a gene: 6. Germline values: CDR1 SGHTA, CDR2 FQGTGA. In nucleotides, the CDR3 is TGTGCCAGCAGCCCCGGGGGGGGCAGCTCCTACAATGAGCAGTTCTTC. Its protein is CASSPGGGSSYNEQFF.

The chain's CDR3 is CASSQDRRGYEQYF. The CDR3, as DNA: TGCGCCAGCAGCCAAGATAGAAGGGGCTACGAGCAGTACTTC. The gene calls are TRBV4-3 and TRBJ2-7; D possibly corresponds to TRBD1 (5 bases). The CDR3 spans 14 residues. Germline assignment: CDR1 LGHNA and CDR2 YSLEER. V lost 0 bases and J lost 3, with 9 bases in between.

For the CDR3, the DNA is TGTGCCAGCAGCCGGGACAGCCCGTATGGCTACACCTTC. Protein product: CASSRDSPYGYTF. This rearrangement joins TRBV11-3 to TRBJ1-2, with 7 bases that match TRBD1. CDR3 length: 13 residues. CDR1 is SGHNT and CDR2 is YENEEA in the germline V gene. Germline trimming cut 5 bases from V and 5 bases from J; bases unmatched to any gene: 5.

This clone is a singleton in its sample. This chain joins TRBV7-2 and TRBJ2-7; TRBD2 matches at 9 bases. The germline V gene encodes CDR1 SGHTA and CDR2 FQGNSA. J lost 2 bases, V lost 3 bases, and 5 bases had no gene match. The CDR3 is 15 amino acids. As DNA, the CDR3 is TGTGCCAGCAGCTTTAGATTAGCGGGGGCCTACGAGCAGTACTTC. Its translation is CASSFRLAGAYEQYF.

The chain links TRBV7-8 to TRBJ2-5; 8 bases match TRBD2. Germline V gives CDR1 SGHVS, CDR2 FQNEAQ. This CDR3 spans 15 amino acids. J was trimmed by 4 bases and V by 6 bases; bases with no gene match: 10. CDR3 nucleotide sequence: TGTGCCAGCAGTGGGAACGGGGGGGCCGGAGAGACCCAGTACTTC. It translates to CASSGNGGAGETQYF.

V and J are TRBV6-1 and TRBJ1-2; possibly TRBD1 for D (5 bases). The CDR3 has 13 residues. The V end lost 2 bases, the J end lost 4 bases, and 8 bases lay between the germline ends. Per germline, CDR1 MNHNS and CDR2 SASEGT. CDR3 protein: CASSEWGSYGYTF. CDR3 in DNA: TGTGCCAGCAGTGAATGGGGCAGCTATGGCTACACCTTC.

The chain has TRBV6-1 and TRBJ2-7, with D tentatively TRBD1 (6 bases). The CDR3 consists of 15 residues. Germline-derived CDR1 and CDR2 are MNHNS and SASEGT. The ends were cut back, 2 bases at V and 0 bases at J, with 11 bases in the middle. This CDR3 reads CASSESGHISYEQYF. CDR3 nucleotides: TGTGCCAGCAGTGAATCGGGACACATCTCCTACGAGCAGTACTTC.

The chain recombines TRBV5-1 with TRBJ2-2; tentative D call: TRBD1 (5 bases). V lost 0 bases and J 4 bases, leaving 10 bases between the germline ends. The CDR3 has 15 residues. Germline-derived CDR1 and CDR2 are SGHRS and YFSETQ. The CDR3 bases are TGCGCCAGCAGCTTGGAAGGGGCGGTCACCGGGGAGCTGTTTTTT. Protein: CASSLEGAVTGELFF.

J is TRBJ2-7 and V is TRBV6-6; D perhaps matches TRBD1 (5 bases). V was clipped by 4 bases and J by 7 bases, with 14 bases between them. The germline gives CDR1 MNHNY, CDR2 SVGAGI (reference sequence). The CDR3 is made up of 13 amino acids. As DNA, the CDR3 is TGTGCCAGCAGTTTATCCTGGACATATGAGCAGTACTTC. Protein: CASSLSWTYEQYF.

The chain joins TRBV2 to TRBJ1-5; TRBD1 aligns across 8 bases. Germline CDR1 and CDR2: SNHLY and FYNNEI. After removal of 6 bases from V and 1 base from J, the junction contained 2 bases not matched to a gene. This CDR3 contains 14 residues. CDR3 residues: CASRQGVSNQPQHF. CDR3 bases: TGTGCCAGCAGACAGGGGGTGAGCAATCAGCCCCAGCATTTT.

This clone was detected a few times. The germline gene is not matched at one end of the junction; a read error may be the cause. This sequence joins TRBV13 and TRBJ2-5; TRBD2 aligns across 7 bases. Germline V CDR1 and CDR2: PRHDT, FYEKMQ (reference sequence). This CDR3 contains 15 residues. The CDR3 is CASSQSPGRVGTQYF. The DNA for the CDR3 is TGCGCCAGCAGCCAGAGCCCAGGGAGGGTGGGGACCCAGTACTTC.

The chain is built from TRBV2 and TRBJ1-2, with D tentatively TRBD1 (5 bases). The CDR3 runs to 15 residues. Per germline, CDR1 SNHLY and CDR2 FYNNEI. V lost 6 bases and J lost 7, with 21 bases in between. The CDR3 region has the DNA TGTGCCAGCAGGGCAACAGACAGCCCCACGGGTGGCTACACCTTC. Translation: CASRATDSPTGGYTF.

This chain links TRBV11-3 with TRBJ2-1; weak D call: TRBD1 (6 bases). This CDR3 is built from 15 residues. V dropped 4 bases and J dropped 7 bases, with 17 bases sitting between them. The V gene's germline CDR1 is SGHNT and CDR2 YENEEA. CDR3 DNA sequence: TGTGCCAGCAGCTCCCTAGACAGGAGTGGAAATGAGCAGTTCTTC. Translating gives CASSSLDRSGNEQFF.

The CDR3 reads CASTDADSYEQYF. The CDR3, as DNA: TGTGCCAGTACCGACGCGGACTCCTACGAGCAGTACTTC. The rearrangement links TRBV19 to TRBJ2-7; the D is unclear. This CDR3 spans 13 amino acids. The V and J ends lost 7 bases and 0 bases respectively, with 10 bases between them. Germline-derived CDR1 and CDR2 are LNHDA and SQIVND (reference sequence).

The gene calls are TRBV5-1 and TRBJ1-4, with unresolved D. From germline, CDR1 is SGHRS and CDR2 YFSETQ. There are 15 residues in the CDR3. The germline V and J ends were trimmed by 4 bases and 7 bases, with 17 bases remaining between them. This CDR3 is CASSLDGAGGEKLFF. Here the CDR3 DNA reads TGCGCCAGCAGCCTGGACGGAGCTGGTGGTGAAAAACTGTTTTTT.

The chain joins TRBV5-1 to TRBJ1-1; 9 nucleotides agree with TRBD1. The germline CDR1 and CDR2 sequences are SGHRS and YFSETQ. J lost 4 bases, V lost 3 bases, and 7 bases had no gene match. This CDR3 contains 15 residues. The CDR3 loop reads CASSSEGQGGTEAFF. The CDR3 DNA is TGCGCCAGCAGCTCCGAGGGACAGGGTGGCACTGAAGCTTTCTTT.

The chain couples TRBV27 to TRBJ1-6; tentatively, D is TRBD1 (5 bases). The CDR3 length is 16 residues. V lost 6 bases to trimming and J lost 10 bases, with 22 bases between them. Germline assignment: CDR1 MNHEY and CDR2 SMNVEV (reference sequence). The CDR3 sequence is CASSSARGGEASPLHF. The CDR3 DNA is TGTGCCAGCAGCTCCGCTCGGGGGGGGGAGGCCTCACCCCTCCACTTT.

This clone is a singleton in its sample. This chain uses TRBV5-4 with TRBJ2-1, with D possibly TRBD1 on 5 matching bases. Trimming removed 0 bases from V and 12 bases from J, with 10 bases in between. CDR3 size: 12 residues. CDR1 SGHNT and CDR2 YYREEE come from the germline V gene (reference sequence). The CDR3 sequence is CASSLDRHGQFF. The DNA for the CDR3 is TGTGCCAGCAGCTTGGACAGGCACGGGCAGTTCTTC. Combining the CDR3 with reference TRBV5-4 and TRBJ2-1 gives the whole variable domain ETGVTQSPTHLIKTRGQQVTLRCSSQSGHNTVSWYQQALGQGPQFIFQYYREEENGRGNFPPRFSGLQFPNYSSELNVNALELDDSALYLCASSLDRHGQFFGPGTRLTVL.

This sequence joins TRBV30 and TRBJ2-3; 8 nucleotides align to TRBD1. CDR3 length: 15 amino acids. The germline V gene has CDR1 GTSNPN and CDR2 SVGIG (reference sequence). V shed 0 bases, J shed 3 bases, and the junction held 5 bases outside the gene matches. CDR3 DNA sequence: TGTGCCTGGAGTGTACCGACAGGGGTGACAGATACGCAGTATTTT. Protein sequence: CAWSVPTGVTDTQYF. Using reference TRBV30 and TRBJ2-3 for the parts outside the CDR3, the full variable domain is SQTIHQWPATLVQPVGSPLSLECTVEGTSNPNLYWYRQAAGRGLQLLFYSVGIGQISSEVPQNLSASRPQDRQFILSSKKLLLSDSGFYLCAWSVPTGVTDTQYFGPGTRLTVL.

The chain couples TRBV5-8 to TRBJ1-6; no clear D. V was trimmed by 3 bases and J by 9 bases, leaving 22 bases between them. CDR1 is SGHTS, CDR2 YDEGEE, per germline. CDR3 size: 17 residues. Here the CDR3 DNA reads TGTGCCAGCAGCTCGCCCCGAGGGCCCAAAGGTGGTTCACCCCTCCACTTT. It is translated as CASSSPRGPKGGSPLHF.

This chain links TRBV4-3 with TRBJ1-3; D not certain. The CDR3 loop spans 16 amino acids. Trimming took 3 bases from V and 0 from J, leaving 12 bases between them. Germline CDR1 reads LGHNA; CDR2 reads YSLEER. CDR3 in amino acids: CASSHPATDSGNTIYF. CDR3 in DNA: TGCGCCAGCAGCCATCCAGCAACAGACTCTGGAAACACCATATATTTT.

This chain uses TRBV7-9 with TRBJ2-3, with TRBD2 identical over 7 bases. Per the germline V gene, CDR1 is SEHNR and CDR2 is FQNEAQ (reference sequence). V gave up 0 bases and J gave up 5 bases; unmatched junction bases: 2. The CDR3 is 14 residues long. The CDR3 sequence is CASSLALAVDTQYF. Here the CDR3 DNA reads TGTGCCAGCAGCTTAGCCCTAGCGGTAGATACGCAGTATTTT.

This clone has only one observation. CDR3 bases: TGTGCCAGTAGTCCCTCAGGATCAACTAATGAAAAACTGTTTTTT. Protein sequence: CASSPSGSTNEKLFF. The chain uses TRBV19 and TRBJ1-4; D call uncertain. The germline V and J ends were trimmed by 5 bases and 0 bases, with 10 bases remaining between them. This CDR3 is built from 15 residues. Germline loops: CDR1 LNHDA, CDR2 SQIVND (reference sequence).

A word on this clone: The same CDR3 arises from other DNA sequences in this sample as well. The chain has TRBV5-4 and TRBJ2-7, with a possible D match to TRBD2 (6 bases). The CDR3 consists of 14 residues. Per germline, CDR1 SGHNT and CDR2 YYREEE (reference sequence). The V end was cut by 0 bases, the J end by 4 bases, with 11 bases between. The CDR3 loop reads CASSLDSGTYEQYF. The CDR3 coding sequence is TGTGCCAGCAGCTTGGATTCAGGGACTTACGAGCAGTACTTC.

This rearrangement joins TRBV6-1 to TRBJ2-6; D perhaps matches TRBD2 (5 bases). Trimming pared 6 bases from V and 2 bases from J, leaving 8 bases between. Germline V gives CDR1 MNHNS, CDR2 SASEGT. CDR3 length: 14 residues. The CDR3 DNA is TGTGCCAGCAGGGGAGTTCCTGGGGCCAACGTCCTGACTTTC. Its translation is CASRGVPGANVLTF.